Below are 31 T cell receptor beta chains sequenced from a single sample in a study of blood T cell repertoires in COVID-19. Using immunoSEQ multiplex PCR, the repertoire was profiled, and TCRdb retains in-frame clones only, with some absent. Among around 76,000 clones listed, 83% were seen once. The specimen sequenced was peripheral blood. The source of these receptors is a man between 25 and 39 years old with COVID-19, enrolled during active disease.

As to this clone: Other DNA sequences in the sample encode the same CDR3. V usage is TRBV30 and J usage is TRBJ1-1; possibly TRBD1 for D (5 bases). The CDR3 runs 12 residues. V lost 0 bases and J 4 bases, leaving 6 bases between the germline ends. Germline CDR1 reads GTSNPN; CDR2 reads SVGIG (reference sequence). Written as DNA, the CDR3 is TGTGCCTGGAGTGTCGGGGGCACTGAAGCTTTCTTT. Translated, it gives CAWSVGGTEAFF. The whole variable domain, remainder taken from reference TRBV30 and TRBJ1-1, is SQTIHQWPATLVQPVGSPLSLECTVEGTSNPNLYWYRQAAGRGLQLLFYSVGIGQISSEVPQNLSASRPQDRQFILSSKKLLLSDSGFYLCAWSVGGTEAFFGQGTRLTVV.

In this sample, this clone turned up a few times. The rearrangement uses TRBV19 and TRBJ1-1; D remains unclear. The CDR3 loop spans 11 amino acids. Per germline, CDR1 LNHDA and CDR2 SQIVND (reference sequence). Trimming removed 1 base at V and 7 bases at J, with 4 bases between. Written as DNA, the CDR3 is TGTGCCAGTAGTATAGGTAGTGAAGCTTTCTTT. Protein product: CASSIGSEAFF.

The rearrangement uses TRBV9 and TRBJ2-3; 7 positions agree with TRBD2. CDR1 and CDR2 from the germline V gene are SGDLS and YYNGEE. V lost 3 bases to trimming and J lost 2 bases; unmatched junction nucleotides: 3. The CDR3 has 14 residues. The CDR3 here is CASSASGITDTQYF. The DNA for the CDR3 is TGTGCCAGCAGCGCAAGCGGGATCACAGATACGCAGTATTTT.

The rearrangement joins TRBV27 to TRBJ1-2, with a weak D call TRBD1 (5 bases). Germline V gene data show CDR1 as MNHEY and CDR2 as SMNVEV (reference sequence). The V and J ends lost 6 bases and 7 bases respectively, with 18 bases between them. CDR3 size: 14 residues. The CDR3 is CASSPGGTNIGYTF. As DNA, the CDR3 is TGTGCCAGCAGCCCCGGGGGGACCAATATTGGCTACACCTTC.

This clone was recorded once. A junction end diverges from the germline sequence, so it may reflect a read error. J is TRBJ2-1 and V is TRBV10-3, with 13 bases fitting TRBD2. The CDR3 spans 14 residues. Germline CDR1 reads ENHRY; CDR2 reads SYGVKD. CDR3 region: CAIRAGTSGERGIF. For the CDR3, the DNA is TGTGCCATCAGAGCCGGGACTAGCGGGGAACGGGGGATCTTC.

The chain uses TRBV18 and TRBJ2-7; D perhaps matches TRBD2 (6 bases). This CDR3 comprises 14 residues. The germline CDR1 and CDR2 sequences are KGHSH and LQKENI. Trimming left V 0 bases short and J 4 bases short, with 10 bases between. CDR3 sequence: CASSPPSGFYEQYF. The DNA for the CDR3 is TGTGCCAGCTCACCACCTAGCGGCTTTTACGAGCAGTACTTC.

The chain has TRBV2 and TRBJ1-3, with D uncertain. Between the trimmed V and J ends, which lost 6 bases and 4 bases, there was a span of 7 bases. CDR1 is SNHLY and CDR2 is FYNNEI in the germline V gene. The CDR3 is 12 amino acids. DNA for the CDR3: TGTGCCAGCAGCCGCGAAGGAAACACCATATATTTT. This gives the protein CASSREGNTIYF.

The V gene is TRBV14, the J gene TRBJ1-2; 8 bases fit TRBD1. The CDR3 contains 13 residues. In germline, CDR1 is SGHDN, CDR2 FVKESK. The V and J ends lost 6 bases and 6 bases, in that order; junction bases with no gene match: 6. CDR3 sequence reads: CASSLRGLDGYTF. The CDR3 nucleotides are TGTGCCAGCAGTCTCAGGGGGCTAGATGGCTACACCTTC.

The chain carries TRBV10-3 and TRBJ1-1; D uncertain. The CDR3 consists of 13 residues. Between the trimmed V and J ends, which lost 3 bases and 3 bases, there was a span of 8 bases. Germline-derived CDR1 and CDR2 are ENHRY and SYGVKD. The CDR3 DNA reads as TGTGCCATCAGTGAACGGGGAGACACTGAAGCTTTCTTT. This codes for CAISERGDTEAFF.

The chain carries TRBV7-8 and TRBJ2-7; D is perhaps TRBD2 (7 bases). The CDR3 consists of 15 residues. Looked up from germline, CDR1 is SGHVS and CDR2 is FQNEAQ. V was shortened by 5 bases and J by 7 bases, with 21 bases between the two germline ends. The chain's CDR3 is CASSLSRGALWEQYF. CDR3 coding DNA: TGTGCCAGCAGCCTTAGTCGGGGGGCCCTATGGGAGCAGTACTTC.

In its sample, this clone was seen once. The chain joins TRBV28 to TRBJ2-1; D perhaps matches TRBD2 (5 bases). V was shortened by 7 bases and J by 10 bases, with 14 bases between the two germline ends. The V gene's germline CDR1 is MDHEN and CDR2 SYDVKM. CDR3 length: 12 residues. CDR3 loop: CASIRVGGEQFF. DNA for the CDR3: TGTGCCAGCATTAGAGTGGGCGGGGAGCAGTTCTTC.

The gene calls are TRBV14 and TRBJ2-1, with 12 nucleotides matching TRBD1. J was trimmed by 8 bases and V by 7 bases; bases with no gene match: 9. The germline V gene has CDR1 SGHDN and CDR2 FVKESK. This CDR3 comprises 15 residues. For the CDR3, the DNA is TGTGCCAGCATGGGACAGGGGGCAATTAGGGATGAGCAGTTCTTC. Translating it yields CASMGQGAIRDEQFF. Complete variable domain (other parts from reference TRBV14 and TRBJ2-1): EAGVTQFPSHSVIEKGQTVTLRCDPISGHDNLYWYRRVMGKEIKFLLHFVKESKQDESGMPNNRFLAERTGGTYSTLKVQPAELEDSGVYFCASMGQGAIRDEQFFGPGTRLTVL.

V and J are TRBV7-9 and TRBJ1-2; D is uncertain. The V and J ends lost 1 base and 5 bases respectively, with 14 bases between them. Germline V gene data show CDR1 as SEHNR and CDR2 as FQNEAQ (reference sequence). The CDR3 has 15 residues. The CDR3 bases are TGTGCCAGCAGCTTAGTGGAGGGATCGGAATATGGCTACACCTTC. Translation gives CASSLVEGSEYGYTF.

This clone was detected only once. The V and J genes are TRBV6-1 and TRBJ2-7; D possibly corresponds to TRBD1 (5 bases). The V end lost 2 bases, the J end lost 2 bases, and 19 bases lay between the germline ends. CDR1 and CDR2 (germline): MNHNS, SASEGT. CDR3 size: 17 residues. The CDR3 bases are TGTGCCAGCAGTGAACGAGCTTGGGGCCAGATCACCTACGAGCAGTACTTC. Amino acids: CASSERAWGQITYEQYF.

The CDR3: CASSRGGEQYF. The CDR3 region has the DNA TGTGCCAGCAGCAGGGGCGGCGAGCAGTACTTC. This chain uses TRBV9 with TRBJ2-7, with a tentative D call TRBD1 (5 bases). CDR1 is SGDLS, CDR2 YYNGEE, per germline. The CDR3 consists of 11 residues. Trimming shortened V by 4 bases and J by 6 bases, and 8 bases separated the two germline ends. Complete variable domain (other parts from reference TRBV9 and TRBJ2-7): DSGVTQTPKHLITATGQRVTLRCSPRSGDLSVYWYQQSLDQGLQFLIQYYNGEERAKGNILERFSAQQFPDLHSELNLSSLELGDSALYFCASSRGGEQYFGPGTRLTVT.

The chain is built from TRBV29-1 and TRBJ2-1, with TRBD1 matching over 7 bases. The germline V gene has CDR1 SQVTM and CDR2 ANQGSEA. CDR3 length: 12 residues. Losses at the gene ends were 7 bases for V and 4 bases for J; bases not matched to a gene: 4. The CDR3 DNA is TGCAGCGCCGGGACAGAATACAATGAGCAGTTCTTC. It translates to CSAGTEYNEQFF.

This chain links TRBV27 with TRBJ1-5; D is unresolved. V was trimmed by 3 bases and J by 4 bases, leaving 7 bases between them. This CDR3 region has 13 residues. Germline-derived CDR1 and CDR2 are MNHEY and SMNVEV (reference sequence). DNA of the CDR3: TGTGCCAGCAGTTTCCTTACTAATCAGCCCCAGCATTTT. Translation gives CASSFLTNQPQHF.

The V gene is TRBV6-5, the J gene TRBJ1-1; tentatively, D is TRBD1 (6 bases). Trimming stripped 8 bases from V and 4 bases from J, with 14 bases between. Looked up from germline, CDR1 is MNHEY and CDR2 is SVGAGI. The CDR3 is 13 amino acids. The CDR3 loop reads CASSRGAGTEAFF. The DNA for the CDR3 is TGTGCCAGCTCCCGGGGGGCCGGCACTGAAGCTTTCTTT.

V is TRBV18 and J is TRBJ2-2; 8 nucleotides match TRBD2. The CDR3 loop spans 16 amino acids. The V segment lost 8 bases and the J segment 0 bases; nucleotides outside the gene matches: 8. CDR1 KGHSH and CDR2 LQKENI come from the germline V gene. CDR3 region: CASLSGGPSNTGELFF. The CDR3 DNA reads TGTGCCAGCCTGAGCGGGGGCCCCTCGAACACCGGGGAGCTGTTTTTT.

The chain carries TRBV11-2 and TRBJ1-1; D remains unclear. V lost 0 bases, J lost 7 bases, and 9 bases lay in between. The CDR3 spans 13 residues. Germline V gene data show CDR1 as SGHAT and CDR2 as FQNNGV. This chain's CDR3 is CASSLDMRNEAFF. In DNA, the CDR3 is TGTGCCAGCAGCTTAGATATGAGGAATGAAGCTTTCTTT.

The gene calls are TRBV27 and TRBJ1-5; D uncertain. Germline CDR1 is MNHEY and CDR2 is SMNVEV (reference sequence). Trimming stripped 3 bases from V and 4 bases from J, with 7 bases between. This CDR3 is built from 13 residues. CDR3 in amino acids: CASSLGHNQPQHF. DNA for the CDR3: TGTGCCAGCAGTTTGGGCCATAATCAGCCCCAGCATTTT.

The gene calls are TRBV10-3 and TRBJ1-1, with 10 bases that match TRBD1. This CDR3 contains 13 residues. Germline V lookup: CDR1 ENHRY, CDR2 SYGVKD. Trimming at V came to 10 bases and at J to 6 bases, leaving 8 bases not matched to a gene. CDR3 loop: CATQTGGSSEAFF. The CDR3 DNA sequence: TGTGCCACCCAGACAGGGGGCTCCTCTGAAGCTTTCTTT.

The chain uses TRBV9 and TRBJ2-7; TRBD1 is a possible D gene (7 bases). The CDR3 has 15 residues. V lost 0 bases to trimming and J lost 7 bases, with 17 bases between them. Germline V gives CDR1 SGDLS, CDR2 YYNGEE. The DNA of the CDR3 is TGTGCCAGCAGCGTAGGTCAGGGGGTTGGAGGGGAGCAGTACTTC. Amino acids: CASSVGQGVGGEQYF.

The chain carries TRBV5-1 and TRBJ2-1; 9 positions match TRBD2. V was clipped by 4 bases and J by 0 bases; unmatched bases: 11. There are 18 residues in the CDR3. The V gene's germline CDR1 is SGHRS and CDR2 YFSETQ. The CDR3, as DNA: TGCGCCAGCAGCGGGGGACTAGCCTTACAGAGCTCCTACAATGAGCAGTTCTTC. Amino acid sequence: CASSGGLALQSSYNEQFF.

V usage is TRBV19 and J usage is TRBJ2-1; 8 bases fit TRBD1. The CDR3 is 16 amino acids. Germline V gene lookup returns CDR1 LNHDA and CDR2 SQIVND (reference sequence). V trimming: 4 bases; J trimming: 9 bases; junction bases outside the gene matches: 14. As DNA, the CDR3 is TGTGCCAGTAGTACCCGGTGGACAGGGTCTTTGGGTGAGCAGTTCTTC. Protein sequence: CASSTRWTGSLGEQFF. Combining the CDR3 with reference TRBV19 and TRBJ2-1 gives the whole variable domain DGGITQSPKYLFRKEGQNVTLSCEQNLNHDAMYWYRQDPGQGLRLIYYSQIVNDFQKGDIAEGYSVSREKKESFPLTVTSAQKNPTAFYLCASSTRWTGSLGEQFFGPGTRLTVL.

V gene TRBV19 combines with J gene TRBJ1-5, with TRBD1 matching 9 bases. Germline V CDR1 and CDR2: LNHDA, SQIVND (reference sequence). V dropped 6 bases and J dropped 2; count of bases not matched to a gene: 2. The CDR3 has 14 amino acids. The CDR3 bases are TGTGCCAGTAGCCGGGACAGGGGCAATCAGCCCCAGCATTTT. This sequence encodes CASSRDRGNQPQHF. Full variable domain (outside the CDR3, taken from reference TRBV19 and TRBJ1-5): DGGITQSPKYLFRKEGQNVTLSCEQNLNHDAMYWYRQDPGQGLRLIYYSQIVNDFQKGDIAEGYSVSREKKESFPLTVTSAQKNPTAFYLCASSRDRGNQPQHFGDGTRLSIL.

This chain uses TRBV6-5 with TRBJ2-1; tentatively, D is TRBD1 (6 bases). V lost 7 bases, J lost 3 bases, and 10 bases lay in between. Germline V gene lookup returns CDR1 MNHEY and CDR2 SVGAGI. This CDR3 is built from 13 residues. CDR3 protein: CASTLDSYNEQFF. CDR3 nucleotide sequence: TGTGCCAGCACTCTGGACAGCTACAATGAGCAGTTCTTC.

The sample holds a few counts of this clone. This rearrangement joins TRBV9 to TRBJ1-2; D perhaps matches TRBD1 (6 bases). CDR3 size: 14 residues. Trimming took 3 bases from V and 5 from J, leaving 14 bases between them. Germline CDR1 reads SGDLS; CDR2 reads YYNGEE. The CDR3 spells CASSERTAPYGYTF. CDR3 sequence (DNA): TGTGCCAGCAGCGAAAGGACAGCGCCTTATGGCTACACCTTC.

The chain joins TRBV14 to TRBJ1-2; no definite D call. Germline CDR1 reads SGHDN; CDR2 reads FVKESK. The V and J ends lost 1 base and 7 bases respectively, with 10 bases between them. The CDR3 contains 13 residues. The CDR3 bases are TGTGCCAGCAGCCAAGGAGTGAGAGGTGGCTACACCTTC. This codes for CASSQGVRGGYTF. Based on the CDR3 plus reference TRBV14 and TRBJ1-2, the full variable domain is EAGVTQFPSHSVIEKGQTVTLRCDPISGHDNLYWYRRVMGKEIKFLLHFVKESKQDESGMPNNRFLAERTGGTYSTLKVQPAELEDSGVYFCASSQGVRGGYTFGSGTRLTVV.

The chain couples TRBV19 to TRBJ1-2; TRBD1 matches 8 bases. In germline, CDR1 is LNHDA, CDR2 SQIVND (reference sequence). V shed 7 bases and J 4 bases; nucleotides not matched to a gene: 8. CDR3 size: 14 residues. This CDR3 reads CASNLGTGPYGYTF. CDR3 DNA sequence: TGTGCCAGTAATTTGGGGACAGGACCCTATGGCTACACCTTC.

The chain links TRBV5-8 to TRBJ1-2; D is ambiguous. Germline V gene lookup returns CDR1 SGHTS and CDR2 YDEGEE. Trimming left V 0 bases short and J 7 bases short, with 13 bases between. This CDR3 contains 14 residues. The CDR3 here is CASSLDSFTRGYTF. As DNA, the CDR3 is TGTGCCAGCAGCTTGGACAGCTTTACGCGTGGCTACACCTTC.